This TCR beta chain was profiled in a study of shared clonotypes between healthy human individuals. The repertoire was sequenced with immunoSEQ multiplex PCR; TCRdb's copy has only in-frame clones and lacks some. The top ten hold about 0.13% of the sample, which has millions of clones, 85% to 95% seen once. V was clipped by 5 bases and J by 2 bases, with 8 bases between them. Germline V gene sequence: CDR1 KGHSH, CDR2 LQKENI. The CDR3 contains 13 residues. This TCR came from a man younger than 35 in good health. The chain couples TRBV18 to TRBJ2-3; TRBD2 might be the D (5 bases). Sequenced: naive CD4+ T cells sorted from blood. Regarding subset: CD45RA+ positively selected. CDR3 in amino acids: CASSSGITDTQYF. The CDR3 bases are TGTGCCAGCTCATCCGGGATCACAGATACGCAGTATTTT.